These 22 T cell receptor beta chains were all obtained from the same sample, sequenced in a study of low-dose radiotherapy and immunotherapy resistance in tumors. Time point described: before trial treatment. TRAV- and TRBV-specific primers, spanning alpha and beta chains, primed first-strand cDNA. The PCR that amplified TCRs ran for about 20 cycles, relying on a constant-region primer and a V-primer adapter. Via MiXCR, TCRdb re-called the reads, giving one row per CDR3 protein. The table includes about 82,000 distinct CDR3 sequences, 18% detected once. The sample consisted of PBMCs, taken before treatment. Receptors originate from a male donor with prostate cancer.

This clonotype was seen many times. The rearrangement uses TRBV6-2 or TRBV6-3 and TRBJ2-7; 9 bases align to TRBD1. The CDR3 covers 14 residues. Germline trimming cut 2 bases from V and 3 bases from J; bases unmatched to any gene: 2. CDR1 is MNHEY and CDR2 is SVGEGT in the germline V gene. The CDR3 loop is CASSYGTGFYEQYF. The CDR3 DNA reads as TGTGCCAGCAGTTACGGGACAGGGTTCTACGAGCAGTACTTC.

The sample holds many counts of this clonotype. The chain employs TRBV4-3 and TRBJ1-4; a weak D match, TRBD1 (5 bases). V lost 1 base to trimming and J lost 8 bases, with 20 bases between them. Per germline, CDR1 LGHNA and CDR2 YSLEER. The CDR3 has 17 amino acids. The CDR3 sequence: CASSQGYGATGEEKLFF. Written as DNA, the CDR3 is TGCGCCAGCAGCCAAGGCTATGGGGCAACGGGTGAGGAAAAACTGTTTTTT.

Ten or more counts support this clonotype. The chain combines TRBV14 with TRBJ1-1; 8 bases are shared with TRBD1. After removal of 2 bases from V and 1 base from J, the junction contained 3 bases not matched to a gene. The CDR3 totals 15 residues. CDR1 SGHDN and CDR2 FVKESK come from the germline V gene. This CDR3 is CASSQQGAWNTEAFF. The CDR3 bases are TGTGCCAGCAGCCAACAGGGGGCATGGAACACTGAAGCTTTCTTT.

This clonotype was detected ten times or more. The genes are TRBV5-1 and TRBJ1-1, with TRBD1 identical over 11 bases. The V segment lost 3 bases and the J segment 4 bases; nucleotides outside the gene matches: 2. The CDR3 loop spans 14 amino acids. Germline values: CDR1 SGHRS, CDR2 YFSETQ. CDR3 loop: CASSWGQGGTEAFF. CDR3 nucleotides: TGCGCCAGCAGCTGGGGACAGGGGGGCACTGAAGCTTTCTTT.

This clonotype showed up many times. The chain combines TRBV5-1 with TRBJ2-1; D uncertain. This CDR3 region has 14 residues. The germline V and J ends were trimmed by 0 bases and 5 bases, with 9 bases remaining between them. Germline V lookup: CDR1 SGHRS, CDR2 YFSETQ. The CDR3 is CASSLDRADNEQFF. The CDR3 DNA reads as TGCGCCAGCAGCTTGGATAGGGCAGACAATGAGCAGTTCTTC. The full variable domain, in which reference TRBV5-1 and TRBJ2-1 provide the parts outside the CDR3, is KAGVTQTPRYLIKTRGQQVTLSCSPISGHRSVSWYQQTPGQGLQFLFEYFSETQRNKGNFPGRFSGRQFSNSRSEMNVSTLELGDSALYLCASSLDRADNEQFFGPGTRLTVL.

This clonotype was detected ten times or more. V gene TRBV20-1 combines with J gene TRBJ2-3; 14 bases map to TRBD2. Germline CDR1 reads DFQATT; CDR2 reads SNEGSKA (reference sequence). Germline trimming cut 1 base from V and 4 bases from J; bases unmatched to any gene: 10. The CDR3 covers 18 residues. The DNA of the CDR3 is TGCAGTGCTAGAGGACTAGCGGGGGGGCCGGGGCGTGCAGATACGCAGTATTTT. It is translated as CSARGLAGGPGRADTQYF.

This clonotype was detected many times. The chain uses TRBV7-9 and TRBJ1-4, with 10 positions matching TRBD1. Germline CDR1 and CDR2: SEHNR and FQNEAQ (reference sequence). The CDR3 totals 19 residues. The V gene end was trimmed by 4 bases and the J gene end by 0 bases; junction bases not matched to a gene: 11. The CDR3 spells CASSSRQGALLATNEKLFF. The DNA of the CDR3 is TGTGCCAGCAGCTCCCGACAGGGGGCTTTACTCGCAACTAATGAAAAACTGTTTTTT.

This clonotype was observed at least ten times. The chain carries TRBV6-5 and TRBJ2-4, with TRBD2 matching 8 bases. The J segment lost 6 bases and the V segment lost 6 bases, leaving 7 bases of the junction unmatched. The CDR3 sequence is 14 residues long. Germline assignment: CDR1 MNHEY and CDR2 SVGAGI. DNA for the CDR3: TGTGCCAGCAGAGAAGCGGGAGCTATAAACATTCAGTACTTC. Protein: CASREAGAINIQYF.

V gene TRBV4-1 combines with J gene TRBJ2-7; 14 positions agree with TRBD2. J lost 6 bases, V lost 0 bases, and 4 bases had no gene match. CDR3 size: 16 residues. The V gene's germline CDR1 is MGHRA and CDR2 YSYEKL. CDR3 loop: CASSQDSGLAGAEQYF. In DNA, the CDR3 is TGCGCCAGCAGCCAAGATTCGGGACTAGCGGGGGCCGAGCAGTACTTC.

This clonotype has ten or more counts. The gene calls are TRBV3-1 and TRBJ2-4; 8 bases map to TRBD1. Germline V CDR1 and CDR2: LGHDT, YNNKEL (reference sequence). V lost 5 bases to trimming and J lost 8 bases; unmatched junction nucleotides: 11. This CDR3 region has 15 residues. The DNA for the CDR3 is TGTGCCAGCAGCTTCTGGACAGGGCTGGGTGACATTCAGTACTTC. Translated, it gives CASSFWTGLGDIQYF.

The chain is built from TRBV13 and TRBJ2-7; D unclear. V lost 5 bases to trimming and J lost 0 bases, with 14 bases between them. There are 15 residues in the CDR3. In germline, CDR1 is PRHDT, CDR2 FYEKMQ (reference sequence). CDR3 DNA: TGTGCCAGCAGCCCCCGGACGGCGAGCTCCTACGAGCAGTACTTC. The encoded protein is CASSPRTASSYEQYF.

This chain connects TRBV7-2 to TRBJ2-7; D is ambiguous. Germline lookup yields CDR1 SGHTA and CDR2 FQGNSA. V gave up 4 bases and J gave up 2 bases, with 12 bases separating them. The CDR3 extends over 14 amino acids. DNA of the CDR3: TGTGCCAGCAGCTCATTAGCAGTTACCTACGAGCAGTACTTC. Its translation: CASSSLAVTYEQYF.

This clonotype was picked up many times. The chain joins TRBV6-5 to TRBJ2-1; the match to TRBD2 covers 9 bases. The CDR3 contains 16 residues. With 0 bases clipped from V and 6 bases from J, the junction kept 6 bases outside the gene matches. Germline CDR1 is MNHEY and CDR2 is SVGAGI. CDR3: CASSYSRLAVPNEQFF. DNA for the CDR3: TGTGCCAGCAGTTACTCGAGACTAGCGGTACCCAATGAGCAGTTCTTC.

This clonotype came up many times. The V call is TRBV24-1, the J call TRBJ2-1; 11 bases are a match to TRBD2. There are 16 residues in the CDR3. CDR1 is KGHDR and CDR2 is SFDVKD in the germline V gene. Trimming at V came to 4 bases and at J to 6 bases, leaving 7 bases not matched to a gene. The CDR3 loop reads CATSETLAGVVNEQFF. The DNA of the CDR3 is TGTGCCACCAGTGAAACACTAGCGGGAGTGGTCAATGAGCAGTTCTTC.

This clonotype came up many times. J is TRBJ1-2 and V is TRBV19, with D possibly being TRBD1 (6 bases). Germline CDR1 LNHDA, CDR2 SQIVND (reference sequence). Trimming shortened V by 1 base and J by 4 bases, and 16 bases separated the two germline ends. The CDR3 covers 16 residues. The CDR3, as DNA: TGTGCCAGTAGTATAGCCCCGGGGGCGCCGGGCTATGGCTACACCTTC. Translated, it gives CASSIAPGAPGYGYTF.

This clonotype was recorded at least ten times. This sequence joins TRBV5-5 and TRBJ2-2; D call uncertain. The germline CDR1 and CDR2 sequences are SGHKS and YYEKEE (reference sequence). V was pared by 4 bases and J by 2 bases, with 12 bases between. The length of the CDR3 is 15 residues. The CDR3 sequence is CASSRQRSNTGELFF. The DNA of the CDR3 is TGTGCCAGCAGCCGGCAGAGGTCTAACACCGGGGAGCTGTTTTTT.

This clonotype was detected many times. The chain carries TRBV14 and TRBJ2-3, with unresolved D. The CDR3 is 15 amino acids. V shed 4 bases and J shed 4 bases, with 15 bases lying between them. Germline CDR1 reads SGHDN; CDR2 reads FVKESK. As DNA, the CDR3 is TGTGCCAGCAGCCTCGGTCTTGGCTTTTCAGATACGCAGTATTTT. It codes for CASSLGLGFSDTQYF.

Ten or more counts support this clonotype. V usage is TRBV13 and J usage is TRBJ1-4; 9 bases line up with TRBD1. The V gene end was trimmed by 4 bases and the J gene end by 7 bases; junction bases not matched to a gene: 7. CDR1 and CDR2 (germline): PRHDT, FYEKMQ (reference sequence). The CDR3 covers 15 residues. In DNA form, the CDR3 reads TGTGCCAGCAGCTCTCGGACAGGGGTCGGTGAAAAACTGTTTTTT. It translates to CASSSRTGVGEKLFF. The full variable domain, rest sourced from reference TRBV13 and TRBJ1-4, is AAGVIQSPRHLIKEKRETATLKCYPIPRHDTVYWYQQGPGQDPQFLISFYEKMQSDKGSIPDRFSAQQFSDYHSELNMSSLELGDSALYFCASSSRTGVGEKLFFGSGTQLSVL.

Ten or more counts support this clonotype. The chain is built from TRBV21-1 and TRBJ2-1; TRBD2, as called in the table, went unchecked against the DNA. TRBV21-1 is listed as a pseudogene. This CDR3 has 16 residues. CDR3: CASSPKIAGRALEQFF. CDR3 sequence (DNA): TGTGCCAGCAGCCCAAAGATAGCGGGGCGGGCATTAGAGCAGTTCTTC.

This clonotype was picked up many times. The V gene is TRBV6-6, the J gene TRBJ2-4, with 12 bases aligning to TRBD2. The CDR3 contains 15 residues. The junction had 5 bases not matched to a gene; V was cut back by 10 bases and J by 1 base. Per the germline V gene, CDR1 is MNHNY and CDR2 is SVGAGI (reference sequence). This CDR3 reads CATDTSGGAKNIQYF. The CDR3 DNA is TGTGCCACAGACACTAGCGGGGGGGCCAAAAACATTCAGTACTTC.

In this sample, this clonotype turned up many times. The V and J genes are TRBV12-3 or TRBV12-4 and TRBJ1-6; TRBD1 might be the D (6 bases). This CDR3 has 16 amino acids. V lost 6 bases and J lost 7, with 19 bases in between. The CDR3 DNA reads as TGTGCCAGCAGCCGGGGACAACCCGGTAGCAATTCACCCCTCCACTTT. Translated: CASSRGQPGSNSPLHF.

This clonotype was counted between two and nine times. This sequence joins TRBV4-1 and TRBJ2-3; D is uncertain. V lost 1 base to trimming and J lost 0 bases, with 8 bases between them. Per germline, CDR1 MGHRA and CDR2 YSYEKL. The CDR3 consists of 15 residues. CDR3 nucleotides: TGCGCCAGCAGCCAAGCCCGAGTTAGCACAGATACGCAGTATTTT. Translation gives CASSQARVSTDTQYF.